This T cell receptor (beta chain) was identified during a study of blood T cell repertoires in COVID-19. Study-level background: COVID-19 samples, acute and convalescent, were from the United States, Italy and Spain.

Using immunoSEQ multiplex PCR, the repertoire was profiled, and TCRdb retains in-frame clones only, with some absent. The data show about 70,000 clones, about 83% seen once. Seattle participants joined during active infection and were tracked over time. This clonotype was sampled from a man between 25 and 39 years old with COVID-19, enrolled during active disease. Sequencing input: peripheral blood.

The CDR3 DNA reads as TGTGCCAGCAGCTTAGCGTCGAATGGGGCCGGGGGAGCTTTCTTT. It specifies CASSLASNGAGGAFF. The genes are TRBV7-8 and TRBJ1-1; the D gene is possibly TRBD1 (5 bases). V was cut by 0 bases and J by 10 bases, with 18 bases left in between. The CDR3 spans 15 residues. Per germline, CDR1 SGHVS and CDR2 FQNEAQ.